The 28 T cell receptor beta chains given below trace back to one sample, sequenced in a study of T cell responses to AZD1222 COVID-19 vaccine. Profiling relied on immunoSEQ multiplex PCR, and the TCRdb table lists in-frame clones only, not all of them. This sample yields 130,000 or so clones, of which 75% to 95% are seen a single time; under 2% belongs to the top ten. Here the sequenced sample was peripheral blood, taken 28 days after the second AZD1222 dose. These receptors all come from an adult who received the AZD1222 COVID-19 vaccine.

The chain joins TRBV7-9 to TRBJ1-1; no clear D. The CDR3 totals 14 residues. Germline loops: CDR1 SEHNR, CDR2 FQNEAQ (reference sequence). V was pared by 5 bases and J by 4 bases, with 14 bases between. The CDR3 DNA reads TGTGCCAGCAGCCCAATACTTAAGGGCACTGAAGCTTTCTTT. Protein: CASSPILKGTEAFF.

The CDR3 protein is CASSLDRSYNEQFF. CDR3 DNA: TGTGCCAGCAGCTTAGACCGCTCCTACAATGAGCAGTTCTTC. The chain combines TRBV7-3 with TRBJ2-1; D gene ambiguous. Trimming shortened V by 2 bases and J by 0 bases, and 5 bases separated the two germline ends. Germline assignment: CDR1 SGHTA and CDR2 FQGTGA. The CDR3 contains 14 residues. The whole variable domain, filled in from reference TRBV7-3 and TRBJ2-1, reads GAGVSQTPSNKVTEKGKYVELRCDPISGHTALYWYRQSLGQGPEFLIYFQGTGAADDSGLPNDRFFAVRPEGSVSTLKIQRTERGDSAVYLCASSLDRSYNEQFFGPGTRLTVL.

The chain links TRBV5-1 to TRBJ2-1, with 7 bases fitting TRBD2. The V gene end was trimmed by 3 bases and the J gene end by 8 bases; junction bases not matched to a gene: 14. Germline V gene sequence: CDR1 SGHRS, CDR2 YFSETQ. The CDR3 spans 16 residues. CDR3 nucleotide sequence: TGCGCCAGCAGCTATTCCGGGACTACGGGGACGGATGAGCAGTTCTTC. As protein: CASSYSGTTGTDEQFF.

The chain carries TRBV6-5 and TRBJ1-5; 9 bases are a match to TRBD1. Germline V gene data show CDR1 as MNHEY and CDR2 as SVGAGI. The trim removed 6 bases at V and 7 bases at J, leaving 4 bases unmatched. The CDR3 is 13 residues long. The CDR3 DNA reads as TGTGCCAGCAGCACAGGGGGCTCCCAGCCCCAGCATTTT. Encoded protein: CASSTGGSQPQHF.

This clone was picked up a small number of times. This sequence joins TRBV19 and TRBJ2-1; 9 nucleotides agree with TRBD2. This CDR3 contains 17 residues. In germline, CDR1 is LNHDA, CDR2 SQIVND (reference sequence). With V trimmed by 3 bases and J by 7 bases, 13 bases remained unmatched. CDR3 DNA: TGTGCCAGTAGTATTCAGAGCCTTCCGGGACTAGCTAATGAGCAGTTCTTC. Amino acid sequence: CASSIQSLPGLANEQFF.

The V and J genes are TRBV3-1 (or the pseudogene TRBV3-2) and TRBJ2-3; 9 positions agree with TRBD2. Germline CDR1 reads LGHDT; CDR2 reads YNNKEL (reference sequence). J was trimmed by 0 bases and V by 6 bases; bases with no gene match: 4. The length of the CDR3 is 15 residues. CDR3: CASRRTSGSTDTQYF. The CDR3 DNA reads as TGTGCCAGCAGGCGAACTAGCGGGAGCACAGATACGCAGTATTTT.

The V gene is TRBV21-1, the J gene TRBJ2-5. TRBV21-1 is a recognized pseudogene. This CDR3 is 15 amino acids long. The CDR3 region has the DNA TGTGCCAGCAGCAAAACGTGGGATGAAGGGCAGACCCAGTACTTC. This encodes CASSKTWDEGQTQYF.

The chain combines TRBV27 with TRBJ1-1; 7 bases fit TRBD1. V gave up 5 bases and J gave up 9 bases; unmatched junction bases: 9. The germline gives CDR1 MNHEY, CDR2 SMNVEV (reference sequence). CDR3 length: 13 residues. Here the CDR3 DNA reads TGTGCCAGCAGTCCCCCGGGGACAGAAAAAGCTTTCTTT. This sequence encodes CASSPPGTEKAFF.

This rearrangement joins TRBV7-2 to TRBJ2-5; D remains ambiguous. CDR3 size: 15 residues. Between the trimmed V and J ends, which lost 5 bases and 3 bases, there was a span of 16 bases. CDR1 is SGHTA, CDR2 FQGNSA, per germline. The CDR3 bases are TGTGCCAGCAGCCTGCCGTTCGCTAGTGAAGAGACCCAGTACTTC. As protein: CASSLPFASEETQYF.

The chain couples TRBV12-3 or TRBV12-4 to TRBJ2-5, with TRBD2 matching over 8 bases. The V gene end was trimmed by 7 bases and the J gene end by 4 bases; junction bases not matched to a gene: 5. The CDR3 spans 13 residues. Written as DNA, the CDR3 is TGTGCCAGCACTACCCTAGCGGGAGAGACCCAGTACTTC. This encodes CASTTLAGETQYF.

V usage is TRBV4-1 and J usage is TRBJ1-1; 9 positions match TRBD1. V lost 4 bases to trimming and J lost 1 base; unmatched junction nucleotides: 4. Germline CDR1 is MGHRA and CDR2 is YSYEKL. The length of the CDR3 is 15 residues. This chain's CDR3 is CASSPGTGKNTEAFF. The CDR3 DNA is TGCGCCAGCAGCCCGGGGACAGGGAAGAACACTGAAGCTTTCTTT.

The V call is TRBV29-1, the J call TRBJ1-2, with 8 bases matching TRBD1. Germline V lookup: CDR1 SQVTM, CDR2 ANQGSEA. The CDR3 extends over 12 amino acids. V was pared by 5 bases and J by 3 bases, with 2 bases of the junction left unmatched. CDR3 loop: CSVQTGDYGYTF. CDR3 sequence (DNA): TGCAGCGTTCAGACAGGGGACTATGGCTACACCTTC.

This clone was seen just once. This sequence joins TRBV4-1 and TRBJ2-5, with 11 nucleotides matching TRBD2. Trimming cost V 4 bases and J 3 bases; bases outside gene matches: 4. The CDR3 has 15 amino acids. CDR1 and CDR2 (germline): MGHRA, YSYEKL. Here the CDR3 DNA reads TGCGCCAGCAGCCCGCTACTAGCGGGGGAAGAGACCCAGTACTTC. Protein sequence: CASSPLLAGEETQYF.

The J gene is TRBJ1-5, the V gene TRBV18, with TRBD1 as a possible D gene (5 bases). There are 16 residues in the CDR3. Trimming shortened V by 2 bases and J by 2 bases, and 13 bases separated the two germline ends. Looked up from germline, CDR1 is KGHSH and CDR2 is LQKENI. CDR3 loop: CASSPIGANRNQPQHF. The CDR3 DNA sequence: TGTGCCAGCTCACCAATAGGGGCGAATCGCAATCAGCCCCAGCATTTT.

A single count supports this clone. J is TRBJ1-4 and V is TRBV3-1 (or the pseudogene TRBV3-2); D gene ambiguous. Trimming removed 9 bases from V and 0 bases from J, with 8 bases in between. CDR3 length: 13 residues. The germline V gene has CDR1 LGHDT and CDR2 YNNKEL (reference sequence). CDR3 amino acids: CARRPPTNEKLFF. For the CDR3, the DNA is TGTGCCAGGCGGCCCCCAACTAATGAAAAACTGTTTTTT.

In its sample, this clone was seen a few times. The chain employs TRBV6-2 or TRBV6-3 and TRBJ1-1; possibly TRBD1 for D (5 bases). The germline CDR1 and CDR2 sequences are MNHEY and SVGEGT. Trimming pared 6 bases from V and 10 bases from J, leaving 12 bases between. This CDR3 comprises 11 residues. The DNA for the CDR3 is TGTGCCAGCAGCCCCGGGACCGGAGCTTTCTTT. Amino acid sequence: CASSPGTGAFF.

This clone showed up just a few times. CDR3: CASSFGDVTTQYF. CDR3 bases: TGTGCCAGCAGTTTCGGGGACGTGACGACCCAGTACTTC. The chain carries TRBV28 and TRBJ2-5; D is perhaps TRBD1 or TRBD2 (5 bases each). Trimming removed 3 bases from V and 7 bases from J, with 12 bases in between. The CDR3 has 13 amino acids. Germline CDR1 MDHEN, CDR2 SYDVKM.

V is TRBV6-5 and J is TRBJ2-2, with TRBD1 matching over 7 bases. With V trimmed by 6 bases and J by 0 bases, 4 bases remained unmatched. The germline gives CDR1 MNHEY, CDR2 SVGAGI. The length of the CDR3 is 15 residues. The CDR3 loop is CASRRQGANTGELFF. As DNA, the CDR3 is TGTGCCAGCAGGAGGCAGGGGGCGAACACCGGGGAGCTGTTTTTT.

The rearrangement links TRBV19 to TRBJ1-2; 7 positions agree with TRBD1. The CDR3 sequence is 16 residues long. Germline V gives CDR1 LNHDA, CDR2 SQIVND (reference sequence). After removal of 4 bases from V and 1 base from J, the junction contained 9 bases not matched to a gene. For the CDR3, the DNA is TGTGCCAGTAGTAGGAAACAACAGGGGAATAACTATGGCTACACCTTC. It is translated as CASSRKQQGNNYGYTF.

This sequence joins TRBV5-4 and TRBJ2-1; 13 bases map to TRBD2. CDR1 is SGHNT, CDR2 YYREEE, per germline (reference sequence). V gave up 4 bases and J gave up 4 bases; unmatched junction bases: 2. This CDR3 spans 15 amino acids. The CDR3 sequence is CASSELAGGYNEQFF. In DNA form, the CDR3 reads TGTGCCAGCAGCGAACTAGCGGGAGGGTACAATGAGCAGTTCTTC.

The chain recombines TRBV11-3 with TRBJ1-6, with D tentatively TRBD1 (5 bases). CDR1 and CDR2 (germline): SGHNT, YENEEA. This CDR3 has 14 residues. Trimming cost V 1 base and J 7 bases, with 8 bases left between them. The CDR3 is CASSLGGPNSPLHF. CDR3 bases: TGTGCCAGCAGCTTAGGGGGCCCCAATTCACCCCTCCACTTT. Using reference TRBV11-3 and TRBJ1-6 for the parts outside the CDR3, the full variable domain is EAGVVQSPRYKIIEKKQPVAFWCNPISGHNTLYWYLQNLGQGPELLIRYENEEAVDDSQLPKDRFSAERLKGVDSTLKIQPAELGDSAVYLCASSLGGPNSPLHFGNGTRLTVT.

This clone was seen only once. J is TRBJ1-4 and V is TRBV10-3; TRBD1 is a possible D gene (6 bases). The CDR3 runs to 15 residues. CDR1 ENHRY and CDR2 SYGVKD come from the germline V gene. V dropped 10 bases and J dropped 2 bases, with 17 bases sitting between them. DNA of the CDR3: TGTGCCACAAGGAGCGGGGGGGGCACTAATGAAAAACTGTTTTTT. It codes for CATRSGGGTNEKLFF.

The J gene is TRBJ1-1, the V gene TRBV4-1; D is uncertain. Germline V gene sequence: CDR1 MGHRA, CDR2 YSYEKL. The V gene lost 3 bases and the J gene lost 3 bases, with 11 bases spanning the gap. CDR3 size: 14 residues. CDR3: CASSHAGGYTEAFF. The CDR3 DNA follows: TGCGCCAGCAGCCATGCCGGTGGCTACACTGAAGCTTTCTTT.

In nucleotides, the CDR3 is TGTGCCAGCTCCCTCACAGGGGGCACTGAAGCTTTCTTT. Encoded protein: CASSLTGGTEAFF. The rearrangement links TRBV27 to TRBJ1-1, with 8 bases lining up with TRBD1. The V segment lost 8 bases and the J segment 4 bases; nucleotides outside the gene matches: 6. Looked up from germline, CDR1 is MNHEY and CDR2 is SMNVEV (reference sequence). The CDR3 is made up of 13 amino acids.

The rearrangement links TRBV29-1 to TRBJ1-2; no clear D. Deletions cut 7 bases from V and 3 bases from J, with 9 bases between. The CDR3 runs to 11 residues. Germline loops: CDR1 SQVTM, CDR2 ANQGSEA. As DNA, the CDR3 is TGCAGCGCACAGCTCCACTATGGCTACACCTTC. It specifies CSAQLHYGYTF.

The rearrangement uses TRBV11-2 and TRBJ1-6; no clear D. Germline lookup yields CDR1 SGHAT and CDR2 FQNNGV. The germline V and J ends were trimmed by 5 bases and 12 bases, with 11 bases remaining between them. The length of the CDR3 is 12 residues. This chain's CDR3 is CASSVAPEPLHF. CDR3 bases: TGTGCCAGCAGCGTGGCCCCGGAACCCCTCCACTTT.

The chain links TRBV6-5 to TRBJ1-4, with D uncertain. Germline CDR1 reads MNHEY; CDR2 reads SVGAGI. Deletions cut 6 bases from V and 0 bases from J, with 11 bases between. This CDR3 is built from 15 residues. In nucleotides, the CDR3 is TGTGCCAGCAGGAGGGCGCCTGCAACTAATGAAAAACTGTTTTTT. This sequence encodes CASRRAPATNEKLFF.

V is TRBV3-1 (or the pseudogene TRBV3-2) and J is TRBJ1-2; maybe TRBD1 (6 bases). Germline CDR1 is LGHDT and CDR2 is YNNKEL (reference sequence). The CDR3 contains 15 residues. V gave up 0 bases and J gave up 6 bases, with 14 bases separating them. The CDR3 protein is CASSQDLVAGDGYTF. The DNA for the CDR3 is TGTGCCAGCAGCCAAGATCTTGTGGCAGGGGATGGCTACACCTTC.